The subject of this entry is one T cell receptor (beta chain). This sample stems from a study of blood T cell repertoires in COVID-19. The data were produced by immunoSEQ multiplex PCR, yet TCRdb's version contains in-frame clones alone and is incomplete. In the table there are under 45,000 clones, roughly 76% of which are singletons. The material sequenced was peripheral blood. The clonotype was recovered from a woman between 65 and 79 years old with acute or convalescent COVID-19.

CDR3 protein: CAWSGRVGDTQYF. CDR3 coding DNA: TGTGCCTGGAGTGGCCGGGTCGGAGATACGCAGTATTTT. This chain uses TRBV30 with TRBJ2-3; the D is unclear. The length of the CDR3 is 13 residues. Trimming took off 1 base at V and 5 bases at J, with 10 bases between the two ends. Germline V gene lookup returns CDR1 GTSNPN and CDR2 SVGIG (reference sequence).